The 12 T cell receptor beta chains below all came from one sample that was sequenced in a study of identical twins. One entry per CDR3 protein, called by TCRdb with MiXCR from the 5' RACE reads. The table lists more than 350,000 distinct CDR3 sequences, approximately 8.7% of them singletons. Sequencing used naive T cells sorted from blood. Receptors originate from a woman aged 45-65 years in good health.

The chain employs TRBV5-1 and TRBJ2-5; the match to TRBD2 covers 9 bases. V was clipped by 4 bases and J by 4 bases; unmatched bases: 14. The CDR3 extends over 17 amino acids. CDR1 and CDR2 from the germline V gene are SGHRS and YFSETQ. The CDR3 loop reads CASSPRPTTSGGETQYF. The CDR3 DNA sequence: TGCGCCAGCAGCCCTCGGCCAACGACTAGCGGAGGAGAGACCCAGTACTTC. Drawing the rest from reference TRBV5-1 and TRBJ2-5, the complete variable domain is KAGVTQTPRYLIKTRGQQVTLSCSPISGHRSVSWYQQTPGQGLQFLFEYFSETQRNKGNFPGRFSGRQFSNSRSEMNVSTLELGDSALYLCASSPRPTTSGGETQYFGPGTRLLVL.

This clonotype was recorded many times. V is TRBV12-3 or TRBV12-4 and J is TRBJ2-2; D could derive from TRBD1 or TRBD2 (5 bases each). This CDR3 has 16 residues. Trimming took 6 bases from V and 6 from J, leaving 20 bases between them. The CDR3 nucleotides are TGTGCCAGCAGATCCGGGACCCCTTCTTTGCCCGGGGAGCTGTTTTTT. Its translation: CASRSGTPSLPGELFF.

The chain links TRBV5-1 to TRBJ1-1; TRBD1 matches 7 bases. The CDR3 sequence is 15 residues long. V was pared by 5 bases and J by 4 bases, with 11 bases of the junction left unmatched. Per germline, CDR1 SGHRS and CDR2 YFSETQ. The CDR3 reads CASSRPTGQPTEAFF. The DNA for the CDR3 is TGCGCCAGCAGTCGCCCTACGGGACAGCCCACTGAAGCTTTCTTT. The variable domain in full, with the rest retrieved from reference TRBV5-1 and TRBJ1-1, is KAGVTQTPRYLIKTRGQQVTLSCSPISGHRSVSWYQQTPGQGLQFLFEYFSETQRNKGNFPGRFSGRQFSNSRSEMNVSTLELGDSALYLCASSRPTGQPTEAFFGQGTRLTVV.

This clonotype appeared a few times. CDR3 amino acids: CASSFLTGFQETQYF. The CDR3 region has the DNA TGTGCCAGCAGTTTCCTGACAGGATTCCAAGAGACCCAGTACTTC. J is TRBJ2-5 and V is TRBV27; D may be TRBD1 (6 bases). V lost 3 bases and J 1 base, leaving 12 bases between the germline ends. Germline values: CDR1 MNHEY, CDR2 SMNVEV (reference sequence). The CDR3 sequence is 15 residues long.

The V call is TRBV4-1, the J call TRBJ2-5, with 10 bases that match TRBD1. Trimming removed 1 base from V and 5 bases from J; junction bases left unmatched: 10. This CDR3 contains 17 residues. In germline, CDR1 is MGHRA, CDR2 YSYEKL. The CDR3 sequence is CASSQVARDRGMETQYF. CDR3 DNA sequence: TGCGCCAGCAGCCAAGTGGCTAGGGACAGGGGTATGGAGACCCAGTACTTC.

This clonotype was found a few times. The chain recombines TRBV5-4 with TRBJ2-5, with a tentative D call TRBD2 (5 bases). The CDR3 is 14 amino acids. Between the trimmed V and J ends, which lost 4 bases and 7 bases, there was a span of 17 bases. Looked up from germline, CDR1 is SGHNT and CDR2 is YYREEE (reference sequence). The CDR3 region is CASSLDGDAGTQYF. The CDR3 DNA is TGTGCCAGCAGCCTAGATGGGGATGCGGGGACCCAGTACTTC.

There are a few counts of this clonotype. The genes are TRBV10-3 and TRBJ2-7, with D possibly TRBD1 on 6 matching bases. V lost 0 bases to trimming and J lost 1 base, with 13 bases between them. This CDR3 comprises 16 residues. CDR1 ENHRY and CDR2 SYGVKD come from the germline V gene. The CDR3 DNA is TGTGCCATCAGTGAGTCCCCGAGACAGGTATCCTACGAGCAGTACGTC. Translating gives CAISESPRQVSYEQYV.

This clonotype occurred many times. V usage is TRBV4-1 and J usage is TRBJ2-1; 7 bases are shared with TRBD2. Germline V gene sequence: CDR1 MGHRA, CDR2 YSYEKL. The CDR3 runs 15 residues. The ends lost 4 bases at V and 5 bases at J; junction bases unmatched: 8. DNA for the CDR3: TGCGCCAGCAGCCCTACTAGCGTATCAAACAATGAGCAGTTCTTC. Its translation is CASSPTSVSNNEQFF.

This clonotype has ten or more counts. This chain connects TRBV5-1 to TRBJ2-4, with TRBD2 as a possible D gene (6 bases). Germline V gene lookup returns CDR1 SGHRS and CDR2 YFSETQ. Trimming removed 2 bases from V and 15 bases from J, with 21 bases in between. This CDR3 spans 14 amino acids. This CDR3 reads CASSLVAGLKITYF. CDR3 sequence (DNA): TGCGCCAGCAGCTTAGTTGCGGGGCTCAAAATCACGTACTTC.

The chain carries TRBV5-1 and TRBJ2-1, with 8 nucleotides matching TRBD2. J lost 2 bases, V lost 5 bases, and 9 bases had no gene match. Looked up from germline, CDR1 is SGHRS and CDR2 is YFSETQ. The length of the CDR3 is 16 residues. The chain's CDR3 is CASRGTRARPYNEQFF. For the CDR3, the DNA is TGCGCCAGCAGGGGGACTAGAGCTAGGCCCTACAATGAGCAGTTCTTC.

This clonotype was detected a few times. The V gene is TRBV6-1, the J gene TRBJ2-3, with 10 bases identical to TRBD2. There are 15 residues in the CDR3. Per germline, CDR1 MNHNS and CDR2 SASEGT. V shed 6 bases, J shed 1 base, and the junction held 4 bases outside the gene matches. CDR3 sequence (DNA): TGTGCCAGCAGCCCCCTAGCGGGAGGCACAGATACGCAGTATTTT. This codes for CASSPLAGGTDTQYF.

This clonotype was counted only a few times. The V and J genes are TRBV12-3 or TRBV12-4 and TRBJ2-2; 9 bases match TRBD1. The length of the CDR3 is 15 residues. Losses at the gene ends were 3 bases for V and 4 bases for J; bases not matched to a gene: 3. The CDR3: CASSFGTGFTGELFF. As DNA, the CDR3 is TGTGCCAGCAGTTTCGGGACAGGGTTCACCGGGGAGCTGTTTTTT.